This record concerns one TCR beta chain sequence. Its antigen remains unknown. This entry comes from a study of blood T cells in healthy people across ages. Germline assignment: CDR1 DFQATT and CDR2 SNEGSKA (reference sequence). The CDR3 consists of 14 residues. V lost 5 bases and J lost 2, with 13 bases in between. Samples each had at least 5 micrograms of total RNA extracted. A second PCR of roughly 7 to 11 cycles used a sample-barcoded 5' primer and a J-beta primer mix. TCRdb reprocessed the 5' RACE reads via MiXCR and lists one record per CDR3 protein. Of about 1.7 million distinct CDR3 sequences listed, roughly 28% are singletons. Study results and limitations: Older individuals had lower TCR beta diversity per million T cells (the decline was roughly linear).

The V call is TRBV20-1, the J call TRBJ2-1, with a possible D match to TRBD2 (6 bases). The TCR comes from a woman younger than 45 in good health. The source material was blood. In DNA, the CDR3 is TGCAGTGCTCAAGGCGGGAAGGCCTACAATGAGCAGTTCTTC. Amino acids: CSAQGGKAYNEQFF.